This T cell receptor beta chain derives from a study of control samples from healthy donors and cancer patients. Sequencing used immunoSEQ multiplex PCR; TCRdb keeps in-frame clones, though not all of them. The profile shows about 73,000 clones, 94% of them singletons. Germline V gives CDR1 SGHNT, CDR2 YYREEE (reference sequence). This CDR3 comprises 16 residues. The ends were cut back, 4 bases at V and 0 bases at J, with 17 bases in the middle. The TCR originated in a woman aged 40 to 50 in good health. The chain employs TRBV5-4 and TRBJ2-7; D gene ambiguous. The source material was blood. The CDR3 DNA reads as TGTGCCAGCAGCCTGGGTGGCGGAGTTAGCTCCTACGAGCAGTACTTC. As protein: CASSLGGGVSSYEQYF. Full variable domain (missing parts from reference TRBV5-4 and TRBJ2-7): ETGVTQSPTHLIKTRGQQVTLRCSSQSGHNTVSWYQQALGQGPQFIFQYYREEENGRGNFPPRFSGLQFPNYSSELNVNALELDDSALYLCASSLGGGVSSYEQYFGPGTRLTVT.